Sequencing of this T cell receptor (beta chain) was carried out in a study of blood T cell repertoires in COVID-19. Original analysis: Using reference gene primer amplification, nucleated cell counts were estimated. Using immunoSEQ multiplex PCR, the repertoire was profiled, and TCRdb retains in-frame clones only, with some absent. The DNA gave D and trimming, while V, J and clone size come from that table. Of hundreds of thousands of clones listed, 81% are singletons. The germline V gene encodes CDR1 SEHNR and CDR2 FQNEAQ (reference sequence). V shed 5 bases and J shed 0 bases, with 22 bases lying between them. The CDR3 sequence is 18 residues long.

The V and J genes are TRBV7-9 and TRBJ2-5, with a tentative D call TRBD2 (6 bases). Sequences were obtained from peripheral blood. The clonotype comes from a woman of 80 years or more with acute or convalescent COVID-19. The DNA of the CDR3 is TGTGCCAGCAGCCTCGTTACTACGGGAGCCCCGTACCAAGAGACCCAGTACTTC. Translating it yields CASSLVTTGAPYQETQYF.